This entry lists 25 T cell receptor beta chains sequenced from one sample in a study of cytomegalovirus exposure and HLA in healthy donors. PCR involved 60 Vbeta and 13 Jbeta primers. Using immunoSEQ multiplex PCR, the repertoire was profiled, and TCRdb retains in-frame clones only, with some absent. The sample totals roughly 120,000 clones. The sample consisted of PBMCs. The receptors were gathered from a man younger than 30 in good health and CMV-seronegative.

The chain joins TRBV10-3 to TRBJ1-6; 9 bases align to TRBD1. The CDR3 contains 17 residues. Germline CDR1 and CDR2: ENHRY and SYGVKD. Trimming removed 6 bases from V and 0 bases from J; junction bases left unmatched: 6. CDR3 in DNA: TGTGCCATCAGGAGGGACAGGGTCAGCTCCTATAATTCACCCCTCCACTTT. Protein: CAIRRDRVSSYNSPLHF.

The gene calls are TRBV6-5 and TRBJ1-2; 8 bases map to TRBD1. Trimming at V came to 10 bases and at J to 4 bases, leaving 11 bases not matched to a gene. The CDR3 runs to 14 residues. Germline V gene lookup returns CDR1 MNHEY and CDR2 SVGAGI. The CDR3, as DNA: TGTGCCATCGGGAGGACAGGGAGGAGCTATGGCTACACCTTC. Its protein product is CAIGRTGRSYGYTF.

The CDR3 coding sequence is TGTGCCAGCAGTCTGACTAGCGGGGGTGGGTACAATGAGCAGTTCTTC. It is translated as CASSLTSGGGYNEQFF. The V and J genes are TRBV7-6 and TRBJ2-1; the match to TRBD2 covers 12 bases. CDR1 SGHVS and CDR2 FNYEAQ come from the germline V gene. The CDR3 length is 16 residues. Losses at the gene ends were 6 bases for V and 4 bases for J; bases not matched to a gene: 7.

The V and J genes are TRBV6-1 and TRBJ2-1; D possibly corresponds to TRBD2 (7 bases). V was trimmed by 10 bases and J by 5 bases, leaving 21 bases between them. Germline V gene data show CDR1 as MNHNS and CDR2 as SASEGT. CDR3 size: 15 residues. CDR3 residues: CATDPRGAPDNEQFF. CDR3 coding DNA: TGTGCCACGGACCCCCGGGGGGCGCCGGACAATGAGCAGTTCTTC.

The V and J genes are TRBV27 and TRBJ2-6; no reliable D call. The germline V gene has CDR1 MNHEY and CDR2 SMNVEV (reference sequence). The CDR3 extends over 16 amino acids. Between the trimmed V and J ends, which lost 1 base and 0 bases, there was a span of 7 bases. The CDR3 here is CASSLFPLSGANVLTF. The CDR3 region has the DNA TGTGCCAGCAGTTTATTCCCCCTCTCTGGGGCCAACGTCCTGACTTTC.

This chain connects TRBV5-4 to TRBJ2-2, with 8 bases lining up with TRBD2. The CDR3 is made up of 17 amino acids. Trimming at V came to 0 bases and at J to 1 base, leaving 5 bases not matched to a gene. Germline values: CDR1 SGHNT, CDR2 YYREEE (reference sequence). The CDR3 spells CASSLGIAGMNTGELFF. The CDR3 DNA is TGTGCCAGCAGCTTGGGAATAGCGGGAATGAACACCGGGGAGCTGTTTTTT. Full variable domain (rest looked up from reference TRBV5-4 and TRBJ2-2): ETGVTQSPTHLIKTRGQQVTLRCSSQSGHNTVSWYQQALGQGPQFIFQYYREEENGRGNFPPRFSGLQFPNYSSELNVNALELDDSALYLCASSLGIAGMNTGELFFGEGSRLTVL.

This CDR3 reads CASTPGLAGGGDTDTQYF. The CDR3 nucleotides are TGTGCCAGCACCCCGGGACTAGCGGGAGGAGGAGACACAGATACGCAGTATTTT. The chain uses TRBV4-2 and TRBJ2-3; 15 bases agree with TRBD2. The CDR3 spans 18 residues. The V and J ends lost 7 bases and 2 bases, in that order; junction bases with no gene match: 10. The germline CDR1 and CDR2 sequences are LGHNA and YNFKEQ.

The chain has TRBV25-1 and TRBJ1-5; D is unresolved. The CDR3 is made up of 13 amino acids. The V gene's germline CDR1 is MGHDK and CDR2 SYGVNS. The V end was cut by 8 bases, the J end by 2 bases, with 10 bases between. CDR3 region: CASRPGGNQPQHF. In nucleotides, the CDR3 is TGTGCCAGCCGGCCAGGCGGCAATCAGCCCCAGCATTTT.

V gene TRBV19 combines with J gene TRBJ1-5; 10 bases agree with TRBD1. V lost 3 bases, J lost 2 bases, and 7 bases stayed unmatched. The CDR3 is made up of 17 amino acids. Germline loops: CDR1 LNHDA, CDR2 SQIVND (reference sequence). This chain's CDR3 is CASSIRDRGKGNQPQHF. The CDR3 DNA reads as TGTGCCAGTAGTATCAGGGACAGGGGAAAGGGCAATCAGCCCCAGCATTTT. Looking up the rest from reference TRBV19 and TRBJ1-5 gives the full variable domain: DGGITQSPKYLFRKEGQNVTLSCEQNLNHDAMYWYRQDPGQGLRLIYYSQIVNDFQKGDIAEGYSVSREKKESFPLTVTSAQKNPTAFYLCASSIRDRGKGNQPQHFGDGTRLSIL.

The chain joins TRBV27 to TRBJ2-3; 8 bases agree with TRBD2. From germline, CDR1 is MNHEY and CDR2 SMNVEV (reference sequence). The CDR3 covers 18 residues. V lost 2 bases and J lost 4; bases outside the gene matches: 14. The CDR3 protein is CASSLREFSGGSADTQYF. The DNA for the CDR3 is TGTGCCAGCAGTTTACGGGAGTTTTCGGGGGGGTCGGCAGATACGCAGTATTTT.

This chain uses TRBV19 with TRBJ2-6, with no clear D. V was shortened by 6 bases and J by 2 bases, with 11 bases between the two germline ends. The CDR3 length is 15 residues. CDR1 LNHDA and CDR2 SQIVND come from the germline V gene (reference sequence). The CDR3 protein is CASSYFLTGANVLTF. CDR3 DNA sequence: TGTGCCAGTAGCTACTTTTTAACTGGGGCCAACGTCCTGACTTTC.

The gene calls are TRBV18 and TRBJ1-5; D may be TRBD1 (5 bases). The CDR3 sequence is 15 residues long. The germline gives CDR1 KGHSH, CDR2 LQKENI. Trimming left V 2 bases short and J 5 bases short, with 13 bases between. The chain's CDR3 is CASSPITGADQPQHF. The DNA for the CDR3 is TGTGCCAGCTCACCAATTACAGGAGCCGATCAGCCCCAGCATTTT.

The chain combines TRBV5-1 with TRBJ2-3; TRBD1 matches 7 bases. The germline V gene encodes CDR1 SGHRS and CDR2 YFSETQ. This CDR3 has 14 amino acids. With 2 bases clipped from V and 9 bases from J, the junction kept 9 bases outside the gene matches. CDR3 sequence (DNA): TGCGCCAGCAGCTTCGACAGGGAACTAGAGACGCAGTATTTT. This sequence encodes CASSFDRELETQYF.

This chain joins TRBV7-9 and TRBJ1-1, with D maybe TRBD1 (5 bases). Trimming removed 4 bases at V and 7 bases at J, with 13 bases between. The CDR3 covers 13 residues. In germline, CDR1 is SEHNR, CDR2 FQNEAQ (reference sequence). CDR3 protein: CASSSDVTGEAFF. Here the CDR3 DNA reads TGTGCCAGCAGCTCGGACGTAACAGGTGAAGCTTTCTTT.

The chain is built from TRBV10-2 and TRBJ1-5; TRBD1 matches 7 bases. The CDR3 totals 15 residues. The trim removed 3 bases at V and 4 bases at J, leaving 6 bases unmatched. The V gene's germline CDR1 is WSHSY and CDR2 SAAADI. The CDR3 nucleotides read TGCGCCAGCAGTGACGGGCAGGGGGGAAATCAGCCCCAGCATTTT. This codes for CASSDGQGGNQPQHF.

The chain uses TRBV7-8 and TRBJ1-5; tentative D call: TRBD1 (6 bases). The CDR3 sequence is 15 residues long. Germline V gene lookup returns CDR1 SGHVS and CDR2 FQNEAQ. V lost 1 base to trimming and J lost 4 bases, with 11 bases between them. The CDR3 region has the DNA TGTGCCAGCAGCTTAGTGGGGGCTAGGAATCAGCCCCAGCATTTT. It is translated as CASSLVGARNQPQHF.

This rearrangement joins TRBV11-2 to TRBJ2-7; 13 nucleotides match TRBD2. The CDR3 has 17 amino acids. V was pared by 5 bases and J by 0 bases, with 7 bases of the junction left unmatched. In germline, CDR1 is SGHAT, CDR2 FQNNGV. The CDR3 spells CASSLLGTSGISYEQYF. The CDR3 nucleotides are TGTGCCAGCAGCCTGTTAGGGACTAGCGGGATCTCCTACGAGCAGTACTTC.

Note on this clone: Relative to the germline gene, one junction end is altered; a read error may explain this. J is TRBJ1-5 and V is TRBV4-1; a weak D match, TRBD1 (6 bases). Germline lookup yields CDR1 MGHRA and CDR2 YSYEKL. The CDR3 has 14 residues. CDR3 protein: CASSPGHPALILVF. CDR3 nucleotide sequence: TGCGCCAGCAGCCCGGGACACCCAGCCCTTATCCTCGTCTTT.

This sequence joins TRBV18 and TRBJ2-7; 9 bases are shared with TRBD2. CDR1 and CDR2 from the germline V gene are KGHSH and LQKENI. Trimming removed 2 bases from V and 3 bases from J; junction bases left unmatched: 11. CDR3 size: 17 residues. The CDR3 region is CASSPAGMASGNYEQYF. As DNA, the CDR3 is TGTGCCAGCTCACCAGCAGGTATGGCTAGCGGGAACTACGAGCAGTACTTC.

V is TRBV6-1 and J is TRBJ2-6, with a possible D match to TRBD1 (6 bases). V gave up 7 bases and J gave up 2 bases, with 9 bases separating them. Germline V gives CDR1 MNHNS, CDR2 SASEGT. This CDR3 comprises 14 residues. The CDR3 DNA reads TGTGCCAGCATCAGGGGCACTGGGGCCAACGTCCTGACTTTC. Translating it yields CASIRGTGANVLTF.

The genes are TRBV5-6 and TRBJ2-5; 7 positions agree with TRBD1. CDR1 and CDR2 (germline): SGHDT, YYEEEE. V dropped 3 bases and J dropped 0; count of bases not matched to a gene: 8. The CDR3 sequence is 16 residues long. The CDR3 reads CASSSRGQGYQETQYF. The CDR3, as DNA: TGTGCCAGCAGCTCGAGGGGGCAGGGGTACCAAGAGACCCAGTACTTC.

The V and J genes are TRBV9 and TRBJ2-7; 10 nucleotides match TRBD1. V trimming: 1 base; J trimming: 2 bases; junction bases outside the gene matches: 3. Germline-derived CDR1 and CDR2 are SGDLS and YYNGEE. CDR3 length: 15 amino acids. CDR3: CASSVSGTGAYEQYF. For the CDR3, the DNA is TGTGCCAGCAGCGTATCAGGGACAGGGGCCTACGAGCAGTACTTC.

The chain is built from TRBV2 and TRBJ1-1; D ambiguous. From germline, CDR1 is SNHLY and CDR2 FYNNEI. CDR3 length equals 13 residues. Between the trimmed V and J ends, which lost 3 bases and 5 bases, there was a span of 10 bases. The CDR3 nucleotides are TGTGCCAGCAGTGAGGTGTCGGGGACTGAAGCTTTCTTT. Amino acid sequence: CASSEVSGTEAFF.

This chain links TRBV29-1 with TRBJ1-1, with D maybe TRBD1 (5 bases). The length of the CDR3 is 12 residues. V lost 3 bases and J lost 3, with 8 bases in between. CDR1 SQVTM and CDR2 ANQGSEA come from the germline V gene. CDR3 in amino acids: CSVDQGYTEAFF. The CDR3, as DNA: TGCAGCGTTGATCAGGGCTACACTGAAGCTTTCTTT. Full variable domain (outside the CDR3, taken from reference TRBV29-1 and TRBJ1-1): SAVISQKPSRDICQRGTSLTIQCQVDSQVTMMFWYRQQPGQSLTLIATANQGSEATYESGFVIDKFPISRPNLTFSTLTVSNMSPEDSSIYLCSVDQGYTEAFFGQGTRLTVV.

V is TRBV7-9 and J is TRBJ2-1; 9 bases are shared with TRBD1. The junction had 6 bases not matched to a gene; V was cut back by 2 bases and J by 1 base. The CDR3 extends over 17 amino acids. Germline V gene lookup returns CDR1 SEHNR and CDR2 FQNEAQ (reference sequence). The CDR3 loop reads CASSLKLGTGSYNEQFF. CDR3 sequence (DNA): TGTGCCAGCAGCTTAAAACTTGGGACAGGGTCCTACAATGAGCAGTTCTTC.